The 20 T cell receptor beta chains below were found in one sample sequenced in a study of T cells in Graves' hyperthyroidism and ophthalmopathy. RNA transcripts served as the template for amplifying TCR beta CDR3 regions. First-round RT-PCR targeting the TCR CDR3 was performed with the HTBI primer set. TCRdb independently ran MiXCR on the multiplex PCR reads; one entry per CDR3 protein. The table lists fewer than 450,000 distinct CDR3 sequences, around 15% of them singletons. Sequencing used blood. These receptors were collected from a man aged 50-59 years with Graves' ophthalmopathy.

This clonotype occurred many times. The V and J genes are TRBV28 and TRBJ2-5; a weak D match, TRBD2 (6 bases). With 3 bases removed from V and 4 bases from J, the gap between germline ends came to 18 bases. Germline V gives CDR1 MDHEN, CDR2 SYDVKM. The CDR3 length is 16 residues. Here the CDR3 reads CASSFSVGGSVETQYF. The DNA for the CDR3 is TGTGCCAGCAGTTTCTCGGTCGGGGGATCGGTAGAGACCCAGTACTTC.

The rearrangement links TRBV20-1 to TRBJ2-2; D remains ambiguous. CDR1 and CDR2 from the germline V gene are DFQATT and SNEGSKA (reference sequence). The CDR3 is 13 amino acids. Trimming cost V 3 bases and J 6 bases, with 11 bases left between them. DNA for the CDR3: TGCAGTGCTAGTAAACGGGTTTCCGGGGAGCTGTTTTTT. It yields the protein CSASKRVSGELFF.

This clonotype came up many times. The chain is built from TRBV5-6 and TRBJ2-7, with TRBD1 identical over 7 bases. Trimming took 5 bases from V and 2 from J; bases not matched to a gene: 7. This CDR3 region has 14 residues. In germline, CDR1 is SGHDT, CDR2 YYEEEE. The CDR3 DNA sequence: TGTGCCAGCAGATACGGGACAGAGACCTACGAGCAGTACTTC. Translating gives CASRYGTETYEQYF.

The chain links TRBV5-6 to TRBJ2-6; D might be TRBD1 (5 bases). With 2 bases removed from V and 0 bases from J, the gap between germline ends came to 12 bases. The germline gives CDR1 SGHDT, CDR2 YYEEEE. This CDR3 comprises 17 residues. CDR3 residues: CASSLLTDSSGANVLTF. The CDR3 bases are TGTGCCAGCAGCTTATTGACAGACAGCTCTGGGGCCAACGTCCTGACTTTC.

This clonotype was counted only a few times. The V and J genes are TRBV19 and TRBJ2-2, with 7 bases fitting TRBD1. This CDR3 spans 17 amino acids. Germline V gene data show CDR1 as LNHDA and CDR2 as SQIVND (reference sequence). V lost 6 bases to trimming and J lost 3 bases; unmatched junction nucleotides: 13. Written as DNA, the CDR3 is TGTGCCAGTAGAACACACAGGGGCGGTCGTGACACCGGGGAGCTGTTTTTT. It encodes CASRTHRGGRDTGELFF. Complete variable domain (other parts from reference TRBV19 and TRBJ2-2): DGGITQSPKYLFRKEGQNVTLSCEQNLNHDAMYWYRQDPGQGLRLIYYSQIVNDFQKGDIAEGYSVSREKKESFPLTVTSAQKNPTAFYLCASRTHRGGRDTGELFFGEGSRLTVL.

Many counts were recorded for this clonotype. The CDR3 is CSVEGGLDLSYNEQFF. CDR3 coding DNA: TGCAGCGTTGAAGGGGGACTGGATCTCAGCTACAATGAGCAGTTCTTC. The gene calls are TRBV29-1 and TRBJ2-1, with D possibly matching TRBD2 (6 bases). Germline V gene data show CDR1 as SQVTM and CDR2 as ANQGSEA. The CDR3 has 16 amino acids. V was clipped by 1 base and J by 3 bases, with 16 bases between them.

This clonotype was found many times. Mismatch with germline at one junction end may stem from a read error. The CDR3 nucleotides read TGTGCCCGGAGTGTGGAGCCGGGCACTGAAGCTTTCTTT. This codes for CARSVEPGTEAFF. This chain connects TRBV30 to TRBJ1-1; D gene ambiguous. The CDR3 length is 13 residues. Germline CDR1 is GTSNPN and CDR2 is SVGIG (reference sequence).

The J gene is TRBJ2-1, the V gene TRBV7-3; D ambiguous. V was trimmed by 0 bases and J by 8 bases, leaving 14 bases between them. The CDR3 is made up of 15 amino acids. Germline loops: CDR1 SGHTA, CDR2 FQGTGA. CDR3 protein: CASSLTSAERDEQFF. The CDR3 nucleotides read TGTGCCAGCAGCTTAACGAGCGCGGAAAGAGATGAGCAGTTCTTC.

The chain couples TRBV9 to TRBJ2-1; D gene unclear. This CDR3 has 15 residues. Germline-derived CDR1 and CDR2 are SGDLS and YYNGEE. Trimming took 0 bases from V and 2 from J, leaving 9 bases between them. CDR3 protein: CASSVGANTYNEQFF. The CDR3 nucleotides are TGTGCCAGCAGCGTAGGCGCAAATACCTACAATGAGCAGTTCTTC.

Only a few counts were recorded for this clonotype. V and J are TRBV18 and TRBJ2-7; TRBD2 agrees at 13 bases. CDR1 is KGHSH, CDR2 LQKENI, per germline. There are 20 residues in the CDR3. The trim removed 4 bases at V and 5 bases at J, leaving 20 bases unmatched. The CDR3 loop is CASSQGTGTAGLAGADEQYF. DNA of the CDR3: TGTGCCAGCTCACAAGGAACAGGGACCGCAGGACTAGCGGGGGCGGACGAGCAGTACTTC. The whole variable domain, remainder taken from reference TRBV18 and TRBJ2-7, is NAGVMQNPRHLVRRRGQEARLRCSPMKGHSHVYWYRQLPEEGLKFMVYLQKENIIDESGMPKERFSAEFPKEGPSILRIQQVVRGDSAAYFCASSQGTGTAGLAGADEQYFGPGTRLTVT.

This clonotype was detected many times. The CDR3 here is CASSSGTVYEGYTF. The CDR3 DNA reads as TGTGCCAGCAGCTCGGGGACGGTCTATGAAGGCTACACCTTC. The V call is TRBV7-2, the J call TRBJ1-2; maybe TRBD1 (5 bases). CDR1 is SGHTA, CDR2 FQGNSA, per germline. CDR3 length: 14 amino acids. V dropped 4 bases and J dropped 8 bases, with 17 bases sitting between them.

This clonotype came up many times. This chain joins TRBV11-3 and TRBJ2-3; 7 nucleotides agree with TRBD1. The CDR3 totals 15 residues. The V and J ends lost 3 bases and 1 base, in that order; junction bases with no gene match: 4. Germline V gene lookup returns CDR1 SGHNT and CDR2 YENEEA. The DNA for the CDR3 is TGTGCCAGCAGCTTTACAGGGGCACGCACAGATACGCAGTATTTT. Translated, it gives CASSFTGARTDTQYF.

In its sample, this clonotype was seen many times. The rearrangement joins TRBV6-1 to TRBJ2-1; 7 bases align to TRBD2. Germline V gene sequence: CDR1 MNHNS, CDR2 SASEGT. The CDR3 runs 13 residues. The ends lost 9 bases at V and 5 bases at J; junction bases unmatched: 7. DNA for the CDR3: TGTGCCAGTAGCGCGGGAGTTAACAATGAGCAGTTCTTC. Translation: CASSAGVNNEQFF.

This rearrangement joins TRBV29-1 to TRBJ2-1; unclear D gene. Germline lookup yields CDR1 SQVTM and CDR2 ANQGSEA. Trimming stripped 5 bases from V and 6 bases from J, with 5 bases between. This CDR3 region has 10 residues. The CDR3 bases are TGCAGCGTTACAATCAATGAGCAGTTCTTC. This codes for CSVTINEQFF.

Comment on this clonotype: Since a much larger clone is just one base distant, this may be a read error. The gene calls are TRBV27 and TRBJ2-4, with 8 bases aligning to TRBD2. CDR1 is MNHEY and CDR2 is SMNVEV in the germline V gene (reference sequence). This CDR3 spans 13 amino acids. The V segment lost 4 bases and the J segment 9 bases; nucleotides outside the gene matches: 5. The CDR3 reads CASSSGLGGIQYF. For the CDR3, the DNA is TGTGCCAGCAGTTCGGGACTAGGAGGCATTCAGTACTTC.

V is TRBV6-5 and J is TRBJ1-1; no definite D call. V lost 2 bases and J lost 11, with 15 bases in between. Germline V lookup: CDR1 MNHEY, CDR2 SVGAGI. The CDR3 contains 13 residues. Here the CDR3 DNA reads TGTGCCAGCAGTTACGAGGGCAGAAAATGGGCTTTCTTT. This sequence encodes CASSYEGRKWAFF.

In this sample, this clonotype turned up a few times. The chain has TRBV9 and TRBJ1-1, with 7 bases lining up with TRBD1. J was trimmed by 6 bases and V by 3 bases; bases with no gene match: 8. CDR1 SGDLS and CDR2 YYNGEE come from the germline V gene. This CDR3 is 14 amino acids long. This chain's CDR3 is CASSADPRGAEAFF. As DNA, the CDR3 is TGTGCCAGCAGCGCCGACCCCAGGGGGGCTGAAGCTTTCTTT.

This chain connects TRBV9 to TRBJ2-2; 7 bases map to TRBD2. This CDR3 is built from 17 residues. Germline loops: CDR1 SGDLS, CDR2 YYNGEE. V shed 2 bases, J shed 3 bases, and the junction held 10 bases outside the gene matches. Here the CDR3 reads CASSVFAGVAHTGELFF. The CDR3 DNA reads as TGTGCCAGCAGCGTTTTTGCGGGAGTGGCTCACACCGGGGAGCTGTTTTTT.

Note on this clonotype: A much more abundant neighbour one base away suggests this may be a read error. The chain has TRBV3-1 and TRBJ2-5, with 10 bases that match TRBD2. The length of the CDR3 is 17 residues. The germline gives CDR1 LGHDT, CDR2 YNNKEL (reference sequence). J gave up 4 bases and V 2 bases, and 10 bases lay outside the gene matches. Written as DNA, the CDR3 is TGTGCCAGCAGCCAATCAGGACTAGCGGTTAACCGAGAGACCCAGTACTTC. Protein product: CASSQSGLAVNRETQYF.

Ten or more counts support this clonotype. DNA for the CDR3: TGTGCCAGCAGGCAACCGGGACTAGCAGGGCATGAGCAGTTCTTC. Translating it yields CASRQPGLAGHEQFF. The rearrangement links TRBV12-3 or TRBV12-4 to TRBJ2-1; 9 bases line up with TRBD2. This CDR3 has 15 residues. The V gene end was trimmed by 6 bases and the J gene end by 8 bases; junction bases not matched to a gene: 11.